This T cell receptor (beta chain) was recovered during a study of shared clonotypes between healthy human individuals. Regarding the study as a whole: It was observed that roughly 4.8% of naive CD4 clonotypes were shared across several donors. Generally, estimated richness proved larger in naive subsets than it did in memory subsets.

In the naive CD8 group, cells lacked CD45RO and were positively selected for CCR7, so terminally differentiated effector memory CD45RA+ cells were left out. Healthy and HIV-negative, the adult donors had no recent acute infections or vaccinations. For every subset, genomic DNA was evenly distributed across several immunoSEQ plates. Sequenced by immunoSEQ multiplex PCR; TCRdb stores in-frame clones only, minus some. The sample has nearly 2 million clones; roughly 95% are singletons. As regards this clone: What it binds is unknown.

The CDR3 runs to 15 residues. Germline loops: CDR1 LNHDA, CDR2 SQIVND (reference sequence). V lost 5 bases, J lost 0 bases, and 4 bases stayed unmatched. The chain links TRBV19 to TRBJ2-1; 7 bases are a match to TRBD2. The sequenced material came from naive CD8+ T cells sorted from blood. This receptor was obtained from a man in his late teens or twenties in good health. This CDR3 reads CASSGLAASYNEQFF. In nucleotides, the CDR3 is TGTGCCAGTAGTGGGCTAGCGGCCTCCTACAATGAGCAGTTCTTC.